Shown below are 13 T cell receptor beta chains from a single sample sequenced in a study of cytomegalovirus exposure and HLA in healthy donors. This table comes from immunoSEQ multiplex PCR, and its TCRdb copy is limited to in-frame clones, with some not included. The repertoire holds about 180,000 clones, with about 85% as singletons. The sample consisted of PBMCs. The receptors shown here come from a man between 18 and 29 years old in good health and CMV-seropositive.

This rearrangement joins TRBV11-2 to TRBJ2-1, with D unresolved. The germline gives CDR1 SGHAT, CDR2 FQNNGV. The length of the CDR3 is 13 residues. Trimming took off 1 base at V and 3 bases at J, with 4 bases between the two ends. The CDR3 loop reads CASSLGLYNEQFF. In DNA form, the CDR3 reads TGTGCCAGCAGCTTAGGACTCTACAATGAGCAGTTCTTC.

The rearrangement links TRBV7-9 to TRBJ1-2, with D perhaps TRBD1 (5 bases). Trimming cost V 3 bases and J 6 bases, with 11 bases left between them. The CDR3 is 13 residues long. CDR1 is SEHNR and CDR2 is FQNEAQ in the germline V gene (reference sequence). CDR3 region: CASSLGGRDGYTF. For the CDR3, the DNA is TGTGCCAGCAGCTTGGGGGGGAGAGATGGCTACACCTTC.

For the CDR3, the DNA is TGTGCCAGCAGCTTAGGGACAGCCTTTTACAATGAGCAGTTCTTC. As protein: CASSLGTAFYNEQFF. The rearrangement joins TRBV7-2 to TRBJ2-1, with D possibly matching TRBD1 (6 bases). In germline, CDR1 is SGHTA, CDR2 FQGNSA. The CDR3 runs to 15 residues. The V end lost 1 base, the J end lost 4 bases, and 11 bases lay between the germline ends.

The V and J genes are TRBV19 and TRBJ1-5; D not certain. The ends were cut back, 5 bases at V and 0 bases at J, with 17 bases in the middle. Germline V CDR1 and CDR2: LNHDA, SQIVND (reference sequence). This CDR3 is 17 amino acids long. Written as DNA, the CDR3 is TGTGCCAGTAGTCGTCTGGAGGATCTTAATAGCAATCAGCCCCAGCATTTT. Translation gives CASSRLEDLNSNQPQHF.

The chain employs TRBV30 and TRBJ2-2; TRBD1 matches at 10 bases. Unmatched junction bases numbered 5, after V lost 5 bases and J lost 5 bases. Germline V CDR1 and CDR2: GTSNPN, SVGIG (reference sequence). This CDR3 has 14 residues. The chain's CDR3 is CAWADRGWTGELFF. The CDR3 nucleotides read TGTGCCTGGGCGGACAGGGGGTGGACCGGGGAGCTGTTTTTT.

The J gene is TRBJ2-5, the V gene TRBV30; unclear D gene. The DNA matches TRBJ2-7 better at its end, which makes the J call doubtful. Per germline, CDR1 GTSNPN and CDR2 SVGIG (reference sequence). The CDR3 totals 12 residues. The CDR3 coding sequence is TGTGCCTGGAGCATCTGGAGAGGCGAGCAGTACTTC. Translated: CAWSIWRGEQYF.

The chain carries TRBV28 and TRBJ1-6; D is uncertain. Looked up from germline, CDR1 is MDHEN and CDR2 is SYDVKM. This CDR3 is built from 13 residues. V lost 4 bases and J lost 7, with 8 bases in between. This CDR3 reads CASSWGGNSPLHF. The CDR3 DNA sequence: TGTGCCAGCAGTTGGGGAGGAAATTCACCCCTCCACTTT.

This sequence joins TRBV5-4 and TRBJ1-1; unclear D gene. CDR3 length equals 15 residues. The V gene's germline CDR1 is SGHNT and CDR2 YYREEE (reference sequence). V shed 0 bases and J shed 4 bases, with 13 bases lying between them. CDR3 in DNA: TGTGCCAGCAGCTTGGGGGGTTCGGGGTTCACTGAAGCTTTCTTT. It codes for CASSLGGSGFTEAFF.

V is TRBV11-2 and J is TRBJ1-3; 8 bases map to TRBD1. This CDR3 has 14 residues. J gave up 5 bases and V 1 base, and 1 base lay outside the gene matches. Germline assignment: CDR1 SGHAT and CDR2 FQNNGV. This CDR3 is CASSLGQGRNTIYF. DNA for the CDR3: TGTGCCAGCAGCTTAGGACAGGGGAGAAACACCATATATTTT.

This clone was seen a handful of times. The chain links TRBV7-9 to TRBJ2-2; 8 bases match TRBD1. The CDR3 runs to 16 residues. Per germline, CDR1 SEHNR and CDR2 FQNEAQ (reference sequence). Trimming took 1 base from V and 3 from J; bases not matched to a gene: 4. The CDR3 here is CASSLVGQGDTGELFF. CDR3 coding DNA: TGTGCCAGCAGCTTAGTAGGACAGGGAGACACCGGGGAGCTGTTTTTT.

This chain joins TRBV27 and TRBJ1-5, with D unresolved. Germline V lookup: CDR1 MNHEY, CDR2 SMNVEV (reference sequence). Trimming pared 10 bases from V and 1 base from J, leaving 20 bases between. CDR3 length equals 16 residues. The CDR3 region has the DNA TGTGCCACCTCAAGGGCGATCGGCGGGAGCAATCAGCCCCAGCATTTT. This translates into CATSRAIGGSNQPQHF.

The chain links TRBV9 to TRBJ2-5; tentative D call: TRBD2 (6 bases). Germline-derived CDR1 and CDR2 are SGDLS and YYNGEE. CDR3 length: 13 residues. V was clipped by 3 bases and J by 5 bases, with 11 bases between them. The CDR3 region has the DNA TGTGCCAGCAGCGCTCTGGCGGGGGAGACCCAGTACTTC. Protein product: CASSALAGETQYF.

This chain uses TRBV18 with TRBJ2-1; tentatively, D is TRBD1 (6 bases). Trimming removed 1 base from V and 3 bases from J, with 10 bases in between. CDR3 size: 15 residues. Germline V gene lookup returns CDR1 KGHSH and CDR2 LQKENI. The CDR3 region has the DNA TGTGCCAGCTCACCACTTCGGGACATCTACAATGAGCAGTTCTTC. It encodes CASSPLRDIYNEQFF.